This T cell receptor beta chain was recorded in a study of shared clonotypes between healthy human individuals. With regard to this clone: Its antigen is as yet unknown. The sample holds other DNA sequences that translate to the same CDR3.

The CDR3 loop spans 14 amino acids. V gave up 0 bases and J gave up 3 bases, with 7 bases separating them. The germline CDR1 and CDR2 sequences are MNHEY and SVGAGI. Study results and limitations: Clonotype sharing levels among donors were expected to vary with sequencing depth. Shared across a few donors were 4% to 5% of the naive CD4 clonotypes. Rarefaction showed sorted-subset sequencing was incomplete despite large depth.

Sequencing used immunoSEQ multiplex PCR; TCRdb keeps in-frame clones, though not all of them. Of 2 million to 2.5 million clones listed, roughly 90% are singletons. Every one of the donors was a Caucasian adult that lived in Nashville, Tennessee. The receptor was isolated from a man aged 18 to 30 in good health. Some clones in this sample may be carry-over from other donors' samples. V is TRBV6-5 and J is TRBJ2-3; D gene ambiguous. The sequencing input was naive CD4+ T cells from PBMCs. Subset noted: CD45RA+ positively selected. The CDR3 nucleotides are TGTGCCAGCAGTTACTCGTCCGGGACAGATACGCAGTATTTT. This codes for CASSYSSGTDTQYF.